The 8 T cell receptor beta chains below come from one sample, sequenced in a study of blood T cell repertoires in COVID-19. The protocol was immunoSEQ multiplex PCR, while the TCRdb copy is restricted to in-frame clones and leaves out a portion. The repertoire holds 200,000 to 300,000 clones, with 70% to 85% as singletons. Input material: peripheral blood. These receptors came from an elderly woman with acute or convalescent COVID-19.

This clone was seen just once. The chain employs TRBV15 and TRBJ2-1, with 9 bases fitting TRBD1. With 1 base clipped from V and 4 bases from J, the junction kept 8 bases outside the gene matches. The CDR3 extends over 17 amino acids. Germline V gene sequence: CDR1 LNHNV, CDR2 YYDKDF (reference sequence). CDR3 DNA sequence: TGTGCCACCAGCAGAGGGGGCCTAGGACAGGGGTACAATGAGCAGTTCTTC. This sequence encodes CATSRGGLGQGYNEQFF.

This chain joins TRBV7-9 and TRBJ1-1; 10 bases line up with TRBD1. With V trimmed by 5 bases and J by 11 bases, 11 bases remained unmatched. The CDR3 length is 14 residues. CDR1 is SEHNR and CDR2 is FQNEAQ in the germline V gene (reference sequence). Here the CDR3 reads CASSQQLGTGDAFF. CDR3 coding DNA: TGTGCCAGCAGCCAGCAACTTGGGACAGGGGATGCTTTCTTT. The variable domain in full, completed from reference TRBV7-9 and TRBJ1-1, reads DTGVSQNPRHKITKRGQNVTFRCDPISEHNRLYWYRQTLGQGPEFLTYFQNEAQLEKSRLLSDRFSAERPKGSFSTLEIQRTEQGDSAMYLCASSQQLGTGDAFFGQGTRLTVV.

The V and J genes are TRBV5-1 and TRBJ2-5; the D gene is possibly TRBD2 (6 bases). The length of the CDR3 is 14 residues. In germline, CDR1 is SGHRS, CDR2 YFSETQ. V was trimmed by 2 bases and J by 5 bases, leaving 13 bases between them. The CDR3, as DNA: TGCGCCAGCAGCTTAAACAGCGGGTCGGAGACCCAGTACTTC. Residues: CASSLNSGSETQYF.

This clone was seen more than once but under ten times. The chain couples TRBV5-1 to TRBJ1-1; D is possibly TRBD1 (5 bases). Per germline, CDR1 SGHRS and CDR2 YFSETQ. There are 14 residues in the CDR3. V was shortened by 0 bases and J by 4 bases, with 10 bases between the two germline ends. CDR3 nucleotide sequence: TGCGCCAGCAGCTTGGAAGGGGCGGTCACTGAAGCTTTCTTT. Amino acid sequence: CASSLEGAVTEAFF.

The table lists this clone with a count of one. V and J are TRBV19 and TRBJ1-5; TRBD1 might be the D (5 bases). CDR1 is LNHDA and CDR2 is SQIVND in the germline V gene (reference sequence). The length of the CDR3 is 16 residues. Trimming shortened V by 6 bases and J by 0 bases, and 15 bases separated the two germline ends. The chain's CDR3 is CASRDWGIYSNQPQHF. CDR3 nucleotides: TGTGCCAGTAGGGATTGGGGCATCTATAGCAATCAGCCCCAGCATTTT.

The chain has TRBV5-1 and TRBJ2-3, with D perhaps matching TRBD2 (6 bases). CDR1 SGHRS and CDR2 YFSETQ come from the germline V gene. V was trimmed by 0 bases and J by 2 bases, leaving 10 bases between them. There are 15 residues in the CDR3. The CDR3 loop is CASSLVGGDTDTQYF. Here the CDR3 DNA reads TGCGCCAGCAGCTTGGTGGGGGGAGACACAGATACGCAGTATTTT.

The chain links TRBV27 to TRBJ2-7, with TRBD1 matching over 9 bases. The germline V gene encodes CDR1 MNHEY and CDR2 SMNVEV (reference sequence). The CDR3 has 14 residues. J was trimmed by 2 bases and V by 6 bases; bases with no gene match: 5. The CDR3 region has the DNA TGTGCCAGCAGGAAAACAGGGGGCGCCTACGAGCAGTACTTC. As protein: CASRKTGGAYEQYF.

The chain combines TRBV7-2 with TRBJ2-7; 10 bases line up with TRBD1. Germline V CDR1 and CDR2: SGHTA, FQGNSA. V dropped 5 bases and J dropped 3; count of bases not matched to a gene: 4. The CDR3 length is 14 residues. CDR3 loop: CASSTGQGDYEQYF. For the CDR3, the DNA is TGTGCCAGCAGCACTGGACAGGGGGACTACGAGCAGTACTTC.